The 10 T cell receptor beta chains below come from one sample, sequenced in a study of control samples from healthy donors and cancer patients. Method: immunoSEQ multiplex PCR; TCRdb's copy keeps in-frame clones and lacks some. This repertoire shows about 82,000 clones, 90% to 95% found once; its top ten account for roughly 5%. Input material: blood. Receptor source: a woman younger than 30 in good health.

This chain links TRBV6-6 with TRBJ2-1, with TRBD2 matching over 11 bases. CDR3 length equals 14 residues. With V trimmed by 2 bases and J by 10 bases, 4 bases remained unmatched. CDR1 is MNHNY and CDR2 is SVGAGI in the germline V gene (reference sequence). The CDR3 DNA follows: TGTGCCAGCAGTTACCTCGGGACTAGCGGCGAGCAGTTCTTC. The encoded protein is CASSYLGTSGEQFF.

The V gene is TRBV9, the J gene TRBJ2-7; 8 nucleotides agree with TRBD2. There are 15 residues in the CDR3. The V segment lost 0 bases and the J segment 6 bases; nucleotides outside the gene matches: 8. CDR1 SGDLS and CDR2 YYNGEE come from the germline V gene. The CDR3 coding sequence is TGTGCCAGCAGCGTAGTCGACGGGAGGGGGAGCGAGCAGTACTTC. Its translation: CASSVVDGRGSEQYF.

This clone was counted once. The V call is TRBV27, the J call TRBJ2-7; D may match TRBD1 or TRBD2 (5 bases each). Trimming stripped 2 bases from V and 0 bases from J, with 11 bases between. The CDR3 is made up of 15 amino acids. Germline loops: CDR1 MNHEY, CDR2 SMNVEV (reference sequence). The CDR3 DNA sequence: TGTGCCAGCAGTTTAGTGGCAGGGAGCTCCTACGAGCAGTACTTC. Protein sequence: CASSLVAGSSYEQYF.

DNA for the CDR3: TGTGCCAGCTCACCCTTCTCTGGGGCCAACGTCCTGACTTTC. Translated: CASSPFSGANVLTF. V and J are TRBV18 and TRBJ2-6; D is unresolved. The length of the CDR3 is 14 residues. Germline V lookup: CDR1 KGHSH, CDR2 LQKENI. Trimming removed 3 bases at V and 0 bases at J, with 3 bases between.

Regarding this clone: A read error may account for a junction end that differs from germline. This chain joins TRBV10-3 and TRBJ2-4, with D possibly being TRBD1 (7 bases). This CDR3 contains 18 residues. In germline, CDR1 is ENHRY, CDR2 SYGVKD. CDR3 bases: TGTGCCATTAGTGGTACCCCGCCAGGGGGGCTAGCCAAAAACATTCAGTACTTC. Protein sequence: CAISGTPPGGLAKNIQYF.

This chain links TRBV19 with TRBJ2-2; 7 bases match TRBD1. V gave up 7 bases and J gave up 2 bases; unmatched junction bases: 10. The CDR3 is 16 amino acids. The germline V gene has CDR1 LNHDA and CDR2 SQIVND (reference sequence). CDR3: CASKPPGQTNTGELFF. As DNA, the CDR3 is TGTGCCAGTAAACCCCCGGGACAGACTAACACCGGGGAGCTGTTTTTT.

This clone is a singleton in its sample. The rearrangement joins TRBV28 to TRBJ2-1, with a weak D call TRBD2 (6 bases). The CDR3 spans 17 residues. The germline V and J ends were trimmed by 7 bases and 0 bases, with 19 bases remaining between them. Germline values: CDR1 MDHEN, CDR2 SYDVKM. The CDR3 here is CASTLGGAGSSYNEQFF. As DNA, the CDR3 is TGTGCCAGCACCCTAGGAGGGGCGGGGAGCTCCTACAATGAGCAGTTCTTC.

CDR3 DNA: TGTGCCAGTACCCCCGGGAAGGGGGCGATAAGCTATGGCTACACCTTC. Residues: CASTPGKGAISYGYTF. V usage is TRBV19 and J usage is TRBJ1-2; 7 bases map to TRBD1. The V and J ends lost 7 bases and 4 bases, in that order; junction bases with no gene match: 15. Germline V gene lookup returns CDR1 LNHDA and CDR2 SQIVND (reference sequence). There are 16 residues in the CDR3.

V gene TRBV6-2 or TRBV6-3 combines with J gene TRBJ2-3; TRBD1 might be the D (5 bases). The CDR3 is 14 amino acids. V lost 0 bases, J lost 7 bases, and 11 bases lay in between. The V gene's germline CDR1 is MNHEY and CDR2 SVGEGT. CDR3 nucleotide sequence: TGTGCCAGCAGTTACTCGGGGCTAGTTAATACGCAGTATTTT. It specifies CASSYSGLVNTQYF.

V is TRBV24-1 and J is TRBJ2-2; no reliable D call. Germline lookup yields CDR1 KGHDR and CDR2 SFDVKD. Trimming took 0 bases from V and 0 from J, leaving 4 bases between them. CDR3 length: 15 residues. In DNA, the CDR3 is TGTGCCACCAGTGATTTGCAAACGAACACCGGGGAGCTGTTTTTT. Protein product: CATSDLQTNTGELFF.